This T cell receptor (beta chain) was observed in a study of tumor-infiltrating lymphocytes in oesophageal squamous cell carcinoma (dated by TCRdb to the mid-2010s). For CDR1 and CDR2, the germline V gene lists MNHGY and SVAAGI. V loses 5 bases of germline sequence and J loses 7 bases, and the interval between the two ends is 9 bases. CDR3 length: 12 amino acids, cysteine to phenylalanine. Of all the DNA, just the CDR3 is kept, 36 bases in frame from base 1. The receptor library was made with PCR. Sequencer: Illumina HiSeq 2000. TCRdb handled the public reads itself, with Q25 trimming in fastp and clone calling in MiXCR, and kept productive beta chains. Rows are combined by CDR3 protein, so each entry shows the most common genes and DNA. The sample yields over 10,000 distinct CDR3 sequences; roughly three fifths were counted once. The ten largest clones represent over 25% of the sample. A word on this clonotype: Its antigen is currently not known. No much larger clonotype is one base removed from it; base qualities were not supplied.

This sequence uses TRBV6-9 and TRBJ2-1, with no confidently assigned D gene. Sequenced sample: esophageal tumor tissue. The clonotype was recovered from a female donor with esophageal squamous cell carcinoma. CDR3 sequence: CASSLDRNEQFF. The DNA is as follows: TGTGCCAGCAGTCTGGATAGGAATGAGCAGTTCTTC.